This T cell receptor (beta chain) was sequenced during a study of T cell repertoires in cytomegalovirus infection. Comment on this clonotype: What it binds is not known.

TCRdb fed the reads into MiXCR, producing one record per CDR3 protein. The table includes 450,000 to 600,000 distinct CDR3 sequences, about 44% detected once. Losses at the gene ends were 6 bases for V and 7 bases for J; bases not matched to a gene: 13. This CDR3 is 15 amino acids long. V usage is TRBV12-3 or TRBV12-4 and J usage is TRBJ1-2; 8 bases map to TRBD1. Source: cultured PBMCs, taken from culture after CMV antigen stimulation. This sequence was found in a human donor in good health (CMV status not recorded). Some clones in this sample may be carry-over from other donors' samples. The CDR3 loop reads CASSQRRDRPIGYTF. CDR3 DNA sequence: TGTGCCAGCAGCCAGCGCCGGGACAGGCCTATTGGCTACACCTTC.